The sequence of this T cell receptor beta chain was determined in a study of cytomegalovirus exposure and HLA in healthy donors. Amplification used 60 Vbeta primers and 13 Jbeta primers. TCRdb keeps only in-frame clones here, not all; method: immunoSEQ multiplex PCR. The sample holds about 140,000 clones, around 80% seen once. CDR1 is LGHNA and CDR2 is YSLEER in the germline V gene. The CDR3 consists of 14 residues. The V gene lost 2 bases and the J gene lost 0 bases, with 8 bases spanning the gap. Only one count was recorded for this clone. This sequence was found in a woman aged 35 to 49 in good health and CMV-seronegative. Sequences were obtained from PBMCs. The chain carries TRBV4-3 and TRBJ2-7, with D uncertain. The DNA for the CDR3 is TGCGCCAGCAGCCAACAGGTCCGCTCCTACGAGCAGTACTTC. Translated, it gives CASSQQVRSYEQYF.